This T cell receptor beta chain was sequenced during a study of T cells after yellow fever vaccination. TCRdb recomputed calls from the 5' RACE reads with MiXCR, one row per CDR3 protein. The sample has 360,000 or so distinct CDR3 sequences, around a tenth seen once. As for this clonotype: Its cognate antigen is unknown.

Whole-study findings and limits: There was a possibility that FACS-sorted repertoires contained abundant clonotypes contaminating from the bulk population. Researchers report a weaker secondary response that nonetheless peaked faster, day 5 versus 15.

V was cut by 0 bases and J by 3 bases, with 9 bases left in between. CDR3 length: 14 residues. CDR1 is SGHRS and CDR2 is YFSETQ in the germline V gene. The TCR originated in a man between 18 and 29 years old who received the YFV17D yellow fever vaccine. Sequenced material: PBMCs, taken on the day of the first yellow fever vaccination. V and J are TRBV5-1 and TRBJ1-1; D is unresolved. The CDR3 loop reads CASSLGRTDTEAFF. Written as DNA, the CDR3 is TGCGCCAGCAGCTTGGGGAGGACCGACACTGAAGCTTTCTTT.